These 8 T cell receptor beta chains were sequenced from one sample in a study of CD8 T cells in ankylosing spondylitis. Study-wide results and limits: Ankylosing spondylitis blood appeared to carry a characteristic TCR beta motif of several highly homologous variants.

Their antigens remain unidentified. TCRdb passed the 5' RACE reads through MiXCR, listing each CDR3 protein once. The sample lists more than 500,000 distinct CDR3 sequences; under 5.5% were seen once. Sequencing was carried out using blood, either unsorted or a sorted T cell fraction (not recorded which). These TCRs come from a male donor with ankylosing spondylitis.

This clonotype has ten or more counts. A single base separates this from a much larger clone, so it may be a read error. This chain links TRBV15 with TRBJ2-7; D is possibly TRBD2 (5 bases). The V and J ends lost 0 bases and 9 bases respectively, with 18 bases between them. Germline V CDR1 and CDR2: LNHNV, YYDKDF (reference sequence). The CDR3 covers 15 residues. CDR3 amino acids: CATSRDKGGYGGQYF. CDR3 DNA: TGTGCCACCAGCAGAGATAAGGGCGGGTATGGCGGGCAGTACTTC.

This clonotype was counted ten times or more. This chain's CDR3 is CASSFGVGYTF. The CDR3 DNA is TGTGCCAGCAGCTTCGGGGTTGGCTACACCTTC. This chain joins TRBV7-9 and TRBJ1-2; D remains ambiguous. The CDR3 runs to 11 residues. The V and J ends lost 3 bases and 7 bases respectively, with 6 bases between them. Germline CDR1 is SEHNR and CDR2 is FQNEAQ (reference sequence). Using reference TRBV7-9 and TRBJ1-2 for the parts outside the CDR3, the full variable domain is DTGVSQNPRHKITKRGQNVTFRCDPISEHNRLYWYRQTLGQGPEFLTYFQNEAQLEKSRLLSDRFSAERPKGSFSTLEIQRTEQGDSAMYLCASSFGVGYTFGSGTRLTVV.

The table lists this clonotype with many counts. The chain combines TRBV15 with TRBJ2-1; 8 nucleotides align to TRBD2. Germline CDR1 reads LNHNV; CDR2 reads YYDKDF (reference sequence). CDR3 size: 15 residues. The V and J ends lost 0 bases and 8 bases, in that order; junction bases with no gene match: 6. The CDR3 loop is CATSRDSGLVDEQFF. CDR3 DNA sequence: TGTGCCACCAGCAGAGATTCGGGACTAGTCGATGAGCAGTTCTTC.

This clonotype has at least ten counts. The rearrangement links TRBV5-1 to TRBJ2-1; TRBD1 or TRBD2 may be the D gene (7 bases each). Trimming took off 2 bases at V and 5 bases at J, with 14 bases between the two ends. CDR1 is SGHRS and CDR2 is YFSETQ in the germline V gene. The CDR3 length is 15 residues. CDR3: CASSLGGGTDNEQFF. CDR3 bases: TGCGCCAGCAGCTTAGGGGGGGGGACAGACAATGAGCAGTTCTTC.

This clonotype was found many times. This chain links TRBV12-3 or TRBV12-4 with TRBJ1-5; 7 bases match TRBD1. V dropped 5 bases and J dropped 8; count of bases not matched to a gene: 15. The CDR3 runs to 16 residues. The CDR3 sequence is CASSPNPGTADEPQHF. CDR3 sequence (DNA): TGTGCCAGCAGTCCCAACCCGGGGACAGCGGATGAGCCCCAGCATTTT.

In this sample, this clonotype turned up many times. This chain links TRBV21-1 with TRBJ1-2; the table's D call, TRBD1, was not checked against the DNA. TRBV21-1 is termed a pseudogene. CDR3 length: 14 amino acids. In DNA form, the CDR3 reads TGTGCCAGCAGAAGGGGCGACATAGGCTATGGCTACACCTTC. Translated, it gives CASRRGDIGYGYTF.

The CDR3 sequence is CCAGGQDRGFSPLHF. Written as DNA, the CDR3 is TGCTGCGCCGGGGGCCAGGATAGGGGTTTTTCACCCCTCCACTTT. The chain recombines TRBV20-1 with TRBJ1-6, with a weak D call TRBD1 (6 bases). This CDR3 has 15 amino acids. CDR1 and CDR2 (germline): DFQATT, SNEGSKA (reference sequence).

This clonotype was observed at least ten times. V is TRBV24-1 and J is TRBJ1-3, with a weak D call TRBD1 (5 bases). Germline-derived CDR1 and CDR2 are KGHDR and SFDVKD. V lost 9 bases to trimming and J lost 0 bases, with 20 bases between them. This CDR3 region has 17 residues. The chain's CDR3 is CATPNDLPGPSGNTIYF. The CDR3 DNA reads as TGTGCCACCCCAAACGATTTACCGGGACCCTCTGGAAACACCATATATTTT.